What follows describes a single TCR beta chain. The target antigen is unknown. The sample originates from a study of CD8 T cells in Susac syndrome. Findings and caveats of the study: The authors acknowledged that the study's TCR sequencing and HLA analysis involved relatively few individuals.

V dropped 0 bases and J dropped 8; count of bases not matched to a gene: 11. Germline V gives CDR1 DFQATT, CDR2 SNEGSKA (reference sequence). This CDR3 comprises 16 residues. After extraction with the RNeasy kit, roughly 0.45 to 1 ug of the RNA was reverse transcribed using random hexamers. Amplification of TCR beta CDR3 across 54 Vbeta and 13 Jbeta was performed with immunoSEQ multiplex PCR. TCRdb ran MiXCR on the immunoSEQ multiplex PCR reads and lists one entry per CDR3 protein. The sample includes 250,000 to 300,000 distinct CDR3 sequences, roughly 85% of them seen just once. Sequencing of TCR beta drew on CD8+ and CD4+ T cells from blood. Relapsing-remitting disease, either stable or active, was present in the treatment-naive patients who were the multiple sclerosis controls.

The chain recombines TRBV20-1 with TRBJ2-1; 9 bases line up with TRBD2. The source is a human donor with multiple sclerosis. Sequenced: CD8+ T cells from PBMCs. The chain's CDR3 is CSAREKEAGGWDEQFF. As DNA, the CDR3 is TGCAGTGCTAGAGAGAAGGAGGCGGGAGGGTGGGATGAGCAGTTCTTC.